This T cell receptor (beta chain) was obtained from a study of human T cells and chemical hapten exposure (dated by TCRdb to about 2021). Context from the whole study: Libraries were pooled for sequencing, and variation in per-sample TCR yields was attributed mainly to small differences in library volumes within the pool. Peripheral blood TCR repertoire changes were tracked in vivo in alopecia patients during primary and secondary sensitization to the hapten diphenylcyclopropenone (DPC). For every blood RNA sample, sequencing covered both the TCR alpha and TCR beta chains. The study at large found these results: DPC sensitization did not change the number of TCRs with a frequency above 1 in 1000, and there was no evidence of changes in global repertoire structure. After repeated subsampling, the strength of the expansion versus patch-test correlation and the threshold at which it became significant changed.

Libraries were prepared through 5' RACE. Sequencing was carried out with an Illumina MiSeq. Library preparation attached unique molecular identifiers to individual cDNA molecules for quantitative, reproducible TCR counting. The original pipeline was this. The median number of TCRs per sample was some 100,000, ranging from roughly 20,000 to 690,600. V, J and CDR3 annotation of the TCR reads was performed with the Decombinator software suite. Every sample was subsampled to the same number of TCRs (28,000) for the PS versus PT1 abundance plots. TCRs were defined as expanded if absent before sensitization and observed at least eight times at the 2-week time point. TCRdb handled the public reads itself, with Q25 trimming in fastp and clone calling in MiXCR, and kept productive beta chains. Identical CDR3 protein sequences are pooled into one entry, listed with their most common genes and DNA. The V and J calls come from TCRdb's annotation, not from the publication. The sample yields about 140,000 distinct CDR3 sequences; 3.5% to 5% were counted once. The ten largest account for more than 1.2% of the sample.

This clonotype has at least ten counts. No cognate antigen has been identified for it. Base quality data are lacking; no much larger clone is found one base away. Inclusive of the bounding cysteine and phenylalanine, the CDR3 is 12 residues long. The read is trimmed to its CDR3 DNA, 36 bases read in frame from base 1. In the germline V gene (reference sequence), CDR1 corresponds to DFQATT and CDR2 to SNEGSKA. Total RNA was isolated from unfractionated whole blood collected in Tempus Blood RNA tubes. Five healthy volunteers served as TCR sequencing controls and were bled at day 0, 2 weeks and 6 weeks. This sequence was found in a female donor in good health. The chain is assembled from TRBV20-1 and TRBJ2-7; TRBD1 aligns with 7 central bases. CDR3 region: CSYRQGPWEQYF. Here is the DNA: TGCAGCTACAGACAGGGCCCCTGGGAGCAGTACTTC.